This TCR beta chain was captured in a study of T cells expressing NK-cell markers (dated by TCRdb to 2020 to 2022). Study-level background: In sorted CD3+CD56+NKG2C+, CD3+CD56+NKG2C- and CD3+CD56-NKG2C+ T-cell subsets from several donors, TCR beta-chain repertoires were profiled. The study sequenced eight donors, all healthy volunteers chosen at random: three men and five women. Libraries were sequenced as 2 x 150 bp reads on Illumina HiSeq 2000/2500, MiSeq or NextSeq. Among the eight sequenced donors, only one was HCMV-seronegative, while the other seven were HCMV-seropositive.

Including cysteine and phenylalanine, the CDR3 has 15 amino acids. The DNA sequence is not available. CDR1 SGHKS and CDR2 YYEKEE are derived from the germline V gene (reference sequence). To determine HCMV serostatus, a commercial ELISA kit was used to detect HCMV-specific IgG in serum. Peripheral blood mononuclear cells were isolated from blood by Ficoll density gradient centrifugation. Reads for this sample came from an Illumina HiSeq 2000. The TCR beta cDNA libraries were made using 5'RACE template switching, a step that added both a universal primer site and unique molecular identifiers. cDNA synthesis was primed from the TCR beta constant segment, followed by two successive PCR amplification steps. The paper's data handling went like this. MIGEC was used to demultiplex reads and group reads by UMI, and MiTCR was used to assemble and quantify clonotypes. To remove erroneous sequences, TCR cDNA sequences were retained only when supported by two or more reads. The tcR package was used for downstream repertoire analysis, and clonotypes were matched between fractions using CDR3 nucleotide sequence together with V segment. VDJmatch was used to annotate antigen specificity against VDJdb, with one amino acid substitution allowed in CDR3. The reads, reprocessed by TCRdb, yield one row per CDR3 protein sequence and no DNA. Here the V and J calls rest on TCRdb's processing, not on the authors' analysis. This sample's records show 200,000 to 300,000 distinct CDR3 sequences. The leading ten clones occupy about 0.4% of the sample.

Study-level results and caveats: It remained unclear whether the expanded NKG2C-expressing T cell clones were specific for HCMV antigens. Those dominant clonotypes were again the most abundant among CD3+CD56-NKG2C+ cells in four donors, at roughly 28.3-60.1%. For 6 or 7 donors, the dominant CD3+CD56+NKG2C+ clonotypes were among the top 10 CD8+ clonotypes and accounted for roughly 1.0-7.5% of CD8+ T cells.

On this clonotype: No cognate antigen has been identified for it.

The sequenced sample consisted of blood T cells: a sorted CD56 or NKG2C T cell subset, CD4+ or CD8+ T cells, or bulk PBMC T cells (not recorded which). This clonotype was obtained from a man between 18 and 35 years old in good health. Donor details come from another sample of the same person, matched by shared clones. The V gene is TRBV5-5 and the J gene is TRBJ2-3. The encoded CDR3 is CASSYGLAALIAQYF.